These 18 T cell receptor beta chains were sequenced from one sample in a study of CD8 T cells in Susac syndrome. RNA amounts of 0.5 to 1 ug underwent reverse transcription with random hexamers. MiXCR, run by TCRdb on the immunoSEQ multiplex PCR reads, gives a single entry per CDR3 protein. The sample has 200,000 to 250,000 distinct CDR3 sequences, 85% to 95% seen once; the top ten hold around 0.16%. The sequenced sample consisted of CD4+ T cells from PBMCs. These receptors all stem from a human donor with Susac syndrome.

This chain joins TRBV3-1 and TRBJ2-7, with 7 bases lining up with TRBD1. The CDR3 is 15 residues long. The germline CDR1 and CDR2 sequences are LGHDT and YNNKEL (reference sequence). Germline trimming cut 5 bases from V and 3 bases from J; bases unmatched to any gene: 10. The DNA of the CDR3 is TGTGCCAGCAGCGGCACGGGACAGCTTGACTACGAGCAGTACTTC. This gives the protein CASSGTGQLDYEQYF.

The genes are TRBV7-2 and TRBJ1-1, with D unclear. V was clipped by 2 bases and J by 1 base, with 8 bases between them. This CDR3 is 14 amino acids long. In germline, CDR1 is SGHTA, CDR2 FQGNSA. CDR3 nucleotides: TGTGCCAGCAGCTTAAACCTGGAGAACACTGAAGCTTTCTTT. Protein: CASSLNLENTEAFF.

V usage is TRBV19 and J usage is TRBJ1-1; the D is unclear. The CDR3 contains 11 residues. Germline lookup yields CDR1 LNHDA and CDR2 SQIVND (reference sequence). Trimming pared 5 bases from V and 3 bases from J, leaving 4 bases between. CDR3 nucleotide sequence: TGTGCCAGTAGTCAGGACACTGAAGCTTTCTTT. Protein product: CASSQDTEAFF.

The chain recombines TRBV19 with TRBJ2-2; D perhaps matches TRBD2 (6 bases). Germline CDR1 and CDR2: LNHDA and SQIVND (reference sequence). V lost 5 bases, J lost 7 bases, and 17 bases lay in between. This CDR3 is 15 amino acids long. The CDR3 loop reads CASSDRRRGSGELFF. Written as DNA, the CDR3 is TGTGCCAGTAGTGATCGTCGGCGGGGCAGCGGGGAGCTGTTTTTT.

CDR3 region: CASRGTGTYEQYF. Here the CDR3 DNA reads TGTGCCAGCAGGGGGACAGGGACCTACGAGCAGTACTTC. This chain joins TRBV7-9 and TRBJ2-7; 9 bases are shared with TRBD1. The CDR3 is 13 amino acids. Germline V gives CDR1 SEHNR, CDR2 FQNEAQ (reference sequence). Trimming at V came to 6 bases and at J to 2 bases, leaving 2 bases not matched to a gene.

V is TRBV7-2 and J is TRBJ1-1; D not resolved. Germline loops: CDR1 SGHTA, CDR2 FQGNSA. The CDR3 has 12 residues. V was clipped by 5 bases and J by 10 bases, with 14 bases between them. The CDR3 protein is CASSETRSGAFF. The CDR3 DNA is TGTGCCAGCAGCGAAACACGAAGCGGAGCTTTCTTT.

The chain carries TRBV10-3 and TRBJ2-5; no clear D gene. CDR1 and CDR2 from the germline V gene are ENHRY and SYGVKD. This CDR3 is 13 amino acids long. V gave up 10 bases and J gave up 1 base, with 13 bases separating them. The CDR3 loop is CATKGPFQETQYF. As DNA, the CDR3 is TGTGCCACTAAGGGCCCTTTCCAAGAGACCCAGTACTTC.

This clonotype was observed once. The J gene is TRBJ1-2, the V gene TRBV29-1, with 9 bases matching TRBD1. This CDR3 comprises 16 residues. Germline CDR1 reads SQVTM; CDR2 reads ANQGSEA. J lost 4 bases, V lost 3 bases, and 12 bases had no gene match. CDR3 DNA: TGCAGCGTTGACCGGCTACCGGACAGGGGAACCTATGGCTACACCTTC. It is translated as CSVDRLPDRGTYGYTF.

The V call is TRBV27, the J call TRBJ2-2; D is perhaps TRBD1 (7 bases). The CDR3 is made up of 16 amino acids. Trimming pared 5 bases from V and 4 bases from J, leaving 17 bases between. CDR1 and CDR2 from the germline V gene are MNHEY and SMNVEV (reference sequence). CDR3 sequence: CASSPLGQEGTGELFF. Here the CDR3 DNA reads TGTGCCAGCAGTCCCCTCGGACAGGAGGGCACCGGGGAGCTGTTTTTT.

V gene TRBV30 combines with J gene TRBJ1-4; no definite D call. V was shortened by 3 bases and J by 0 bases, with 5 bases between the two germline ends. The CDR3 length is 13 residues. The germline V gene has CDR1 GTSNPN and CDR2 SVGIG (reference sequence). CDR3 region: CAWSKATNEKLFF. CDR3 sequence (DNA): TGTGCCTGGAGCAAGGCAACTAATGAAAAACTGTTTTTT.

This chain connects TRBV6-5 to TRBJ2-5, with D possibly being TRBD1 or TRBD2 (6 bases each). Trimming left V 0 bases short and J 5 bases short, with 13 bases between. CDR1 is MNHEY, CDR2 SVGAGI, per germline. CDR3 size: 15 residues. The CDR3 nucleotides read TGTGCCAGCAGTTACTCGAGGGGGGCCTCGGAGACCCAGTACTTC. It codes for CASSYSRGASETQYF.

V is TRBV20-1 and J is TRBJ2-5; weak D call: TRBD1 (5 bases). Per germline, CDR1 DFQATT and CDR2 SNEGSKA (reference sequence). The CDR3 consists of 12 residues. The V end lost 7 bases, the J end lost 10 bases, and 19 bases lay between the germline ends. Written as DNA, the CDR3 is TGCAGTGGCCCGGACCCTTGGGGCAACCAGTACTTC. Encoded protein: CSGPDPWGNQYF.

This clonotype showed up just a few times. The CDR3 protein is CSARGTYEQYF. CDR3 sequence (DNA): TGCAGTGCTAGGGGCACCTACGAGCAGTACTTC. The chain links TRBV20-1 to TRBJ2-7; D remains unclear. The CDR3 is made up of 11 amino acids. With 3 bases removed from V and 2 bases from J, the gap between germline ends came to 5 bases. The germline CDR1 and CDR2 sequences are DFQATT and SNEGSKA (reference sequence).

DNA for the CDR3: TGTGCCAGCACCCAATCCTTTAGCGGGGGGGGAGAGACCCAGTACTTC. Amino acids: CASTQSFSGGGETQYF. The chain has TRBV6-2 or TRBV6-3 and TRBJ2-5, with TRBD2 identical over 11 bases. The CDR3 is made up of 16 amino acids. After removal of 7 bases from V and 4 bases from J, the junction contained 11 bases not matched to a gene. Germline loops: CDR1 MNHEY, CDR2 SVGEGT.

The gene calls are TRBV7-8 and TRBJ1-5; possibly TRBD1 for D (5 bases). The CDR3 covers 16 residues. Trimming stripped 1 base from V and 0 bases from J, with 10 bases between. CDR1 and CDR2 from the germline V gene are SGHVS and FQNEAQ. CDR3 residues: CASSLEGTASNQPQHF. CDR3 sequence (DNA): TGTGCCAGCAGCTTAGAGGGGACGGCTAGCAATCAGCCCCAGCATTTT.

As for this clonotype: Compared with germline, one end of the junction differs, possibly owing to a read error. The chain is built from TRBV5-1 and TRBJ1-1; tentatively, D is TRBD1 (6 bases). The CDR3 loop spans 13 amino acids. In germline, CDR1 is SGHRS, CDR2 YFSETQ. The CDR3 nucleotides are TGTGCCAGCAGTTTAGGGGGGGACACTGAAGCTTTCTTT. This encodes CASSLGGDTEAFF.

The genes are TRBV20-1 and TRBJ1-4; 9 bases match TRBD1. Germline values: CDR1 DFQATT, CDR2 SNEGSKA (reference sequence). J lost 3 bases, V lost 6 bases, and 5 bases had no gene match. This CDR3 has 14 residues. The CDR3: CSAEHRGPNEKLFF. The CDR3 DNA follows: TGCAGTGCCGAGCACAGGGGGCCTAATGAAAAACTGTTTTTT.

CDR3: CASRRQGANTGELFF. The CDR3 nucleotides are TGTGCCAGCAGAAGACAGGGGGCGAACACCGGGGAGCTGTTTTTT. This chain links TRBV6-5 with TRBJ2-2, with TRBD1 matching 9 bases. The CDR3 sequence is 15 residues long. Germline V gives CDR1 MNHEY, CDR2 SVGAGI. V was clipped by 6 bases and J by 0 bases; unmatched bases: 2.